The present TCR beta chain was sequenced within a study of blood T cell repertoires in COVID-19. Overall study: Researchers got acute and convalescent COVID-19 samples from the United States, Italy and Spain. Sample material is recorded as cDNA or gDNA derived from T cells, B-cell-depleted T cells, or PBMCs.

Germline CDR1 is LGHDT and CDR2 is YNNKEL (reference sequence). Losses at the gene ends were 6 bases for V and 4 bases for J; bases not matched to a gene: 8. The CDR3 contains 14 residues. TCRdb's copy holds only in-frame clones and misses some; the assay was immunoSEQ multiplex PCR. The sample lists approximately 100,000 clones; around 89% were seen once. This TCR was sampled from a woman aged 55-69 years with acute or convalescent COVID-19. The sequenced sample was peripheral blood. The rearrangement joins TRBV3-1 (or the pseudogene TRBV3-2) to TRBJ1-1; 7 nucleotides match TRBD1. The CDR3 DNA sequence: TGTGCCAGCAGTTCCCTTCAGGGGGGCACTGAAGCTTTCTTT. Its translation is CASSSLQGGTEAFF.